This entry lists 25 T cell receptor beta chains sequenced from one sample in a study of regulatory T cells in long-lasting Graves disease. iRepertoire HTBI primers and Arm-PCR of CDR3 regions built TCR beta libraries. TCRdb reanalysed the multiplex PCR reads using MiXCR and keeps one entry per CDR3 protein. The sample has a few hundred thousand distinct CDR3 sequences; approximately 23% are singletons. Noted time point: persistent/refractory GD, antithyroid drugs over 5 years with positive TRAb. PBMCs were the source of the RNA used for TCR sequencing. Source: peripheral blood mononuclear cells (PBMCs), taken when the disease was refractory, from a patient treated with antithyroid drugs. These receptors were collected from a female donor with Graves disease.

The chain employs TRBV20-1 and TRBJ1-6; possibly TRBD1 for D (5 bases). Per germline, CDR1 DFQATT and CDR2 SNEGSKA (reference sequence). Deletions cut 2 bases from V and 7 bases from J, with 15 bases between. CDR3 length equals 15 residues. In nucleotides, the CDR3 is TGCAGTGCTAGATCGTCGACAGCCAGCAATTCACCCCTCCACTTT. It encodes CSARSSTASNSPLHF.

This clonotype occurred many times. The chain employs TRBV20-1 and TRBJ2-4; 8 positions match TRBD2. The J segment lost 2 bases and the V segment lost 1 base, leaving 4 bases of the junction unmatched. Per the germline V gene, CDR1 is DFQATT and CDR2 is SNEGSKA (reference sequence). The CDR3 has 15 amino acids. The CDR3 sequence is CSARGGGGSKNIQYF. The DNA for the CDR3 is TGCAGTGCTAGAGGGGGCGGGGGGTCCAAAAACATTCAGTACTTC.

This clonotype was picked up many times. The V gene is TRBV28, the J gene TRBJ2-6; 7 bases fit TRBD1. CDR1 and CDR2 (germline): MDHEN, SYDVKM. The CDR3 extends over 14 amino acids. V lost 10 bases and J lost 2; bases outside the gene matches: 5. The chain's CDR3 is CATNTGAGANVLTF. Written as DNA, the CDR3 is TGTGCCACGAACACAGGGGCTGGGGCCAACGTCCTGACTTTC.

This clonotype showed up many times. CDR3: CASSFGGLINSPLHF. The CDR3 nucleotides are TGTGCCAGCAGTTTCGGGGGCCTAATTAATTCACCCCTCCACTTT. J is TRBJ1-6 and V is TRBV27, with a tentative D call TRBD1 (6 bases). The CDR3 has 15 amino acids. The V gene lost 3 bases and the J gene lost 6 bases, with 12 bases spanning the gap. Germline loops: CDR1 MNHEY, CDR2 SMNVEV (reference sequence).

The chain uses TRBV25-1 and TRBJ2-7; D is uncertain. V was shortened by 0 bases and J by 0 bases, with 12 bases between the two germline ends. The CDR3 loop spans 16 amino acids. CDR1 MGHDK and CDR2 SYGVNS come from the germline V gene. CDR3 sequence reads: CASSEYRAGTSYEQYF. Written as DNA, the CDR3 is TGTGCCAGCAGTGAATATCGCGCAGGTACCTCCTACGAGCAGTACTTC.

The V call is TRBV7-2, the J call TRBJ1-5; D might be TRBD1 (5 bases). V gave up 1 base and J gave up 8 bases, with 15 bases separating them. Germline V gene lookup returns CDR1 SGHTA and CDR2 FQGNSA. The CDR3 is 15 amino acids. The DNA for the CDR3 is TGTGCCAGCAGCTTAGATCTCGGGGACGAGGAGCCCCAGCATTTT. Translating gives CASSLDLGDEEPQHF.

This clonotype was seen a few times. V usage is TRBV13 and J usage is TRBJ1-1; perhaps TRBD1 as D (6 bases). V was clipped by 6 bases and J by 5 bases, with 16 bases between them. The CDR3 sequence is 14 residues long. CDR1 and CDR2 (germline): PRHDT, FYEKMQ (reference sequence). CDR3 loop: CASRRGGRGTEAFF. In DNA, the CDR3 is TGTGCCAGCAGAAGGGGGGGGCGCGGGACTGAAGCTTTCTTT.

J is TRBJ2-1 and V is TRBV20-1, with 9 bases lining up with TRBD2. V shed 3 bases and J 9 bases; nucleotides not matched to a gene: 6. This CDR3 comprises 13 residues. CDR1 and CDR2 from the germline V gene are DFQATT and SNEGSKA (reference sequence). For the CDR3, the DNA is TGCAGTGCTAGTACCAGCGGGGGGACTGAGCAGTTCTTC. Its translation: CSASTSGGTEQFF.

The chain combines TRBV5-7 with TRBJ2-7, with a possible D match to TRBD2 (5 bases). TRBV5-7 is an open reading frame whose function is uncertain. V dropped 4 bases and J dropped 4 bases, with 18 bases sitting between them. This CDR3 has 15 residues. The chain's CDR3 is CASSLPGIPPYEQYF. The CDR3 bases are TGTGCCAGCAGCCTCCCGGGGATCCCTCCTTACGAGCAGTACTTC.

About this clonotype itself: A much larger clone sits a single nucleotide away, making a read error possible. The rearrangement uses TRBV11-2 and TRBJ1-1; 8 bases are shared with TRBD1. CDR1 SGHAT and CDR2 FQNNGV come from the germline V gene. V dropped 5 bases and J dropped 4; count of bases not matched to a gene: 6. The CDR3 is made up of 14 amino acids. The CDR3 region has the DNA TGTGCCAGCAGCGAAGGACAGGGAATCACTGAAGCTTTCTTT. Residues: CASSEGQGITEAFF.

This clonotype was seen at least ten times. This chain joins TRBV7-3 and TRBJ1-1; D is ambiguous. The CDR3 covers 13 residues. V lost 3 bases and J 1 base, leaving 6 bases between the germline ends. Germline CDR1 is SGHTA and CDR2 is FQGTGA. The CDR3 DNA reads as TGTGCCAGCAGCTTTGAGGGGAACACTGAAGCTTTCTTT. Translation: CASSFEGNTEAFF.

This clonotype showed up just a few times. The chain combines TRBV4-3 with TRBJ2-7, with D possibly TRBD2 on 6 matching bases. Trimming cost V 0 bases and J 4 bases, with 16 bases left between them. Germline-derived CDR1 and CDR2 are LGHNA and YSLEER. The CDR3 consists of 16 residues. For the CDR3, the DNA is TGCGCCAGCAGCCAAGACGCCCAAGGGGCGGGGTACGAGCAGTACTTC. Translating it yields CASSQDAQGAGYEQYF.

This clonotype was picked up many times. This sequence joins TRBV15 and TRBJ2-2; D is uncertain. Trimming stripped 5 bases from V and 5 bases from J, with 12 bases between. Germline V gives CDR1 LNHNV, CDR2 YYDKDF (reference sequence). The CDR3 is 14 amino acids. CDR3 DNA: TGTGCCACCAGCTCAAAGTCCGTAACCGGGGAGCTGTTTTTT. This translates into CATSSKSVTGELFF.

This clonotype was seen a few times. This sequence joins TRBV7-3 and TRBJ2-2; 7 positions match TRBD1. The CDR3 has 15 amino acids. Germline CDR1 and CDR2: SGHTA and FQGTGA. The junction had 4 bases not matched to a gene; V was cut back by 4 bases and J by 2 bases. For the CDR3, the DNA is TGTGCCAGCAGCTCGACAGGGTCTAACACCGGGGAGCTGTTTTTT. Protein product: CASSSTGSNTGELFF.

This clonotype was counted ten times or more. This chain links TRBV27 with TRBJ1-1; D may be TRBD1 (6 bases). The CDR3 spans 14 residues. The germline gives CDR1 MNHEY, CDR2 SMNVEV (reference sequence). Trimming shortened V by 0 bases and J by 5 bases, and 10 bases separated the two germline ends. Here the CDR3 DNA reads TGTGCCAGCAGTTTATCGGCAGGGGTAACTGAAGCTTTCTTT. Amino acids: CASSLSAGVTEAFF.

This clonotype was seen repeatedly, ten times or more. The chain is built from TRBV5-1 and TRBJ2-2; 9 nucleotides align to TRBD1. With V trimmed by 3 bases and J by 4 bases, 1 base remained unmatched. Per germline, CDR1 SGHRS and CDR2 YFSETQ. The CDR3 consists of 14 residues. The CDR3 region has the DNA TGCGCCAGCAGCTGGACAGGGGCCACCGGGGAGCTGTTTTTT. Translating it yields CASSWTGATGELFF.

J is TRBJ2-5 and V is TRBV7-9; D is perhaps TRBD1 or TRBD2 (5 bases each). The CDR3 is 14 amino acids. The germline CDR1 and CDR2 sequences are SEHNR and FQNEAQ (reference sequence). With 1 base removed from V and 1 base from J, the gap between germline ends came to 7 bases. The CDR3 loop reads CASSLEGSQETQYF. Here the CDR3 DNA reads TGTGCCAGCAGCTTAGAGGGGAGCCAAGAGACCCAGTACTTC. Full variable domain (outside the CDR3, taken from reference TRBV7-9 and TRBJ2-5): DTGVSQNPRHKITKRGQNVTFRCDPISEHNRLYWYRQTLGQGPEFLTYFQNEAQLEKSRLLSDRFSAERPKGSFSTLEIQRTEQGDSAMYLCASSLEGSQETQYFGPGTRLLVL.

This clonotype was counted many times. This sequence joins TRBV28 and TRBJ2-4; TRBD1 matches at 9 bases. The CDR3 is 14 residues long. The germline CDR1 and CDR2 sequences are MDHEN and SYDVKM. The junction had 7 bases not matched to a gene; V was cut back by 5 bases and J by 8 bases. The CDR3 DNA reads TGTGCCAGCAGTGCACAGGGGGCGCGGGACATTCAGTACTTC. Its protein product is CASSAQGARDIQYF.

The J gene is TRBJ2-5, the V gene TRBV5-6; 11 bases align to TRBD2. The CDR3 is 18 residues long. Unmatched junction bases numbered 11, after V lost 2 bases and J lost 2 bases. Germline values: CDR1 SGHDT, CDR2 YYEEEE. This chain's CDR3 is CASSLGVAGGTLQETQYF. In DNA form, the CDR3 reads TGTGCCAGCAGCTTAGGGGTAGCGGGAGGGACCCTACAAGAGACCCAGTACTTC.

This clonotype came up a few times. The rearrangement uses TRBV19 and TRBJ1-2; weak D call: TRBD1 (5 bases). V lost 5 bases to trimming and J lost 4 bases, with 23 bases between them. This CDR3 comprises 17 residues. The germline CDR1 and CDR2 sequences are LNHDA and SQIVND (reference sequence). Here the CDR3 reads CASSLLWGFWRPYGYTF. CDR3 nucleotides: TGTGCCAGTAGTCTTTTATGGGGGTTCTGGAGGCCCTATGGCTACACCTTC.

This clonotype was seen repeatedly, ten times or more. The rearrangement uses TRBV6-1 and TRBJ2-7, with 7 bases aligning to TRBD1. The V gene's germline CDR1 is MNHNS and CDR2 SASEGT. The CDR3 spans 14 residues. Losses at the gene ends were 5 bases for V and 3 bases for J; bases not matched to a gene: 7. In nucleotides, the CDR3 is TGTGCCAGCAGTACCCCGGGACAGATCTACGAGCAGTACTTC. This gives the protein CASSTPGQIYEQYF.

This sequence joins TRBV9 and TRBJ1-6; D ambiguous. CDR1 and CDR2 from the germline V gene are SGDLS and YYNGEE. This CDR3 comprises 15 residues. V lost 4 bases to trimming and J lost 6 bases, with 14 bases between them. The CDR3 DNA is TGTGCCAGCAGCTCCCCCGGGCATGCTAATTCACCCCTCCACTTT. Protein product: CASSSPGHANSPLHF.

This clonotype was counted many times. V and J are TRBV11-1 and TRBJ1-1; tentatively, D is TRBD1 (5 bases). The CDR3 totals 15 residues. Germline CDR1 SGHAT, CDR2 FQDESV (reference sequence). The V gene lost 7 bases and the J gene lost 1 base, with 16 bases spanning the gap. The DNA for the CDR3 is TGTGCCAGCAACCCCCACGTGGGGCCGAACACTGAAGCTTTCTTT. Encoded protein: CASNPHVGPNTEAFF.

This clonotype was counted many times. The chain employs TRBV12-3 or TRBV12-4 and TRBJ2-4, with 8 bases that match TRBD1. The CDR3 spans 15 residues. The trim removed 7 bases at V and 6 bases at J, leaving 11 bases unmatched. The CDR3 reads CASTRQGTAGNIQYF. In nucleotides, the CDR3 is TGTGCCAGCACGCGACAGGGGACAGCGGGAAACATTCAGTACTTC.

This clonotype was recorded many times. The chain has TRBV2 and TRBJ2-7; D not certain. Trimming left V 7 bases short and J 0 bases short, with 13 bases between. This CDR3 contains 14 residues. The germline V gene has CDR1 SNHLY and CDR2 FYNNEI. The CDR3 DNA follows: TGTGCCAGCACCCTGGCAGAAAGCTCCTACGAGCAGTACTTC. Its translation is CASTLAESSYEQYF. Supplemented by reference TRBV2 and TRBJ2-7, the full variable domain reads EPEVTQTPSHQVTQMGQEVILRCVPISNHLYFYWYRQILGQKVEFLVSFYNNEISEKSEIFDDQFSVERPDGSNFTLKIRSTKLEDSAMYFCASTLAESSYEQYFGPGTRLTVT.